Listed below are T cell receptor beta chains from one sample, sequenced in a study of blood T cell repertoires in COVID-19. Assay: immunoSEQ multiplex PCR; the TCRdb copy retains only in-frame clones and omits some. The profile shows under 200,000 clones, around four fifths of them singletons. The source material was PBMCs or T cells enriched from blood (not recorded which). Receptor source: a woman aged 60-70 years who had recovered from COVID-19. Each CDR3 is given without its conserved first and last residue. Each record gives: V gene, J gene, CDR3 protein.

>TRBV28|TRBJ1-1
ASSLPRRGGSTEAF
>TRBV12-3/TRBV12-4|TRBJ1-2
ASSLWQEYGYT
>TRBV7-3|TRBJ2-3
ASSSVAAGDTQY
>TRBV27|TRBJ2-7
ASRRGTAYEQY
>TRBV6-5|TRBJ1-5
ASRDSPNQPQH
>TRBV9|TRBJ2-5
ASSGTTGREGQETQY
>TRBV19|TRBJ2-3
ASSIVGVDTQY
>TRBV27|TRBJ2-7
ASSFRGRSSYYEQY
>TRBV6-5|TRBJ1-2
ASRYPSGRRGTYT
>TRBV29-1|TRBJ1-1
SVRGGDRRSTEAF
>TRBV5-1|TRBJ1-1
ASSPQGPNTEAF
>TRBV6-6|TRBJ2-6
ASSRDRPSGGANVLT
>TRBV5-1|TRBJ2-1
ASSPGSSYNEQF
>TRBV5-6|TRBJ1-2
ASSWGRGNYGYT
>TRBV9|TRBJ2-5
ASSSGVGKETQY
>TRBV7-9|TRBJ2-5
ASSSGTSGGETQY
>TRBV11-2|TRBJ1-4
ASSPRTRAGEKLF
>TRBV10-2|TRBJ2-4
ASSEGEGIQY
>TRBV7-2|TRBJ2-7
ASSLGRPYEQY
>TRBV2|TRBJ1-5
ASSLTGSQPQH
>TRBV19|TRBJ1-2
ASSAAQLSTFYGYT
>TRBV20-1|TRBJ1-2
SARVEGGYT
>TRBV6-5|TRBJ2-2
ASCRGPNTGELF
>TRBV3-1/TRBV3-2|TRBJ2-5
ASSRGEGTQY
>TRBV2|TRBJ1-1
ASSEGQVANTEAF
>TRBV2|TRBJ2-1
ASSDSSASYNEQF
>TRBV9|TRBJ1-6
ASSPRTGRNSPLH
>TRBV21-1|TRBJ2-1
ASSKVCGQGAWGSYNEQF
>TRBV6-5|TRBJ1-1
ASSLTRDTEAF
>TRBV28|TRBJ1-2
ASRNGQEYGYT
>TRBV4-1|TRBJ2-2
ASRMTGGPGELF
>TRBV18|TRBJ2-7
ASSPRTSGYEQY
>TRBV7-2|TRBJ1-5
ASSPLQGNRRRQPQH
>TRBV30|TRBJ2-5
AWSGQGESQY
>TRBV30|TRBJ1-3
AWVTGGAGNTIY
>TRBV2|TRBJ2-2
ASSGVRTSDTGELF
>TRBV19|TRBJ1-6
ASSIDGPGQGASPLH
>TRBV21-1|TRBJ2-5
ASSPGRCQETQY
>TRBV7-6|TRBJ1-3
ASSANLGGPSGNTIY
>TRBV6-5|TRBJ1-5
ASRRTVETTQPQH
>TRBV7-9|TRBJ1-2
ASAQQGAVNYGYT
>TRBV28|TRBJ2-7
ASYGRGGSSYEQY
>TRBV5-4|TRBJ2-5
ASSLIDRGRETQY
>TRBV5-1|TRBJ2-3
ASRFQGARTDTQY
>TRBV4-1|TRBJ2-3
ASSQDWAIVSDTQY
>TRBV28|TRBJ2-3
AADSVGTDTQY
>TRBV12-3/TRBV12-4|TRBJ2-3
ASSSMETQY
>TRBV5-1|TRBJ1-3
ASSLGGTLGDTIY